The next 2 T cell receptor beta chains were all read from a single sample in a study of cytomegalovirus exposure and HLA in healthy donors. 13 Jbeta primers and 60 Vbeta primers were used for the PCR. Profiled with immunoSEQ multiplex PCR; TCRdb holds only in-frame clones, not every one. The data hold fewer than 200,000 clones, with roughly 89% observed a single time. Source material: PBMCs. The origin of the receptors is a woman aged 25 to 45 in good health and CMV-seronegative.

The chain carries TRBV9 and TRBJ2-5, with D perhaps matching TRBD1 (7 bases). Germline CDR1 and CDR2: SGDLS and YYNGEE. V was cut by 4 bases and J by 2 bases, with 15 bases left in between. The CDR3 has 15 amino acids. The CDR3 loop is CASSQRGDRQETQYF. CDR3 DNA sequence: TGTGCCAGCAGCCAGAGGGGGGACAGACAAGAGACCCAGTACTTC. Using reference TRBV9 and TRBJ2-5 for the parts outside the CDR3, the full variable domain is DSGVTQTPKHLITATGQRVTLRCSPRSGDLSVYWYQQSLDQGLQFLIQYYNGEERAKGNILERFSAQQFPDLHSELNLSSLELGDSALYFCASSQRGDRQETQYFGPGTRLLVL.

V is TRBV5-1 and J is TRBJ1-2, with TRBD1 identical over 10 bases. V lost 4 bases to trimming and J lost 5 bases; unmatched junction nucleotides: 8. Germline loops: CDR1 SGHRS, CDR2 YFSETQ. The CDR3 runs 15 residues. The CDR3 sequence is CASSPLDRGEYGYTF. The CDR3 nucleotides read TGCGCCAGCAGCCCCTTGGACAGGGGGGAATATGGCTACACCTTC. The full variable domain, rest sourced from reference TRBV5-1 and TRBJ1-2, is KAGVTQTPRYLIKTRGQQVTLSCSPISGHRSVSWYQQTPGQGLQFLFEYFSETQRNKGNFPGRFSGRQFSNSRSEMNVSTLELGDSALYLCASSPLDRGEYGYTFGSGTRLTVV.